The 16 T cell receptor beta chains given below trace back to one sample, sequenced in a study of T cells in Graves' hyperthyroidism and ophthalmopathy. The investigators amplified TCR beta CDR3 regions from RNA transcripts. With the HTBI primer set, the TCR CDR3 went through a first round of RT-PCR. Each CDR3 protein is one row after TCRdb ran MiXCR on the multiplex PCR reads. The sample has roughly 510,000 distinct CDR3 sequences, less than 25% seen once. Sequencing was done on a sample of blood. These receptors were obtained from a man between 18 and 35 years old with Graves' hyperthyroidism.

This clonotype was seen repeatedly, ten times or more. The chain recombines TRBV6-1 with TRBJ1-2, with no clear D. CDR3 length: 14 amino acids. V was pared by 6 bases and J by 8 bases, with 19 bases between. Germline V gene lookup returns CDR1 MNHNS and CDR2 SASEGT. This chain's CDR3 is CASSPLGFREGYTF. The CDR3 nucleotides are TGTGCCAGCAGCCCCCTGGGGTTCCGAGAAGGCTACACCTTC.

Only a few counts were recorded for this clonotype. The chain combines TRBV10-3 with TRBJ2-5; the D is unclear. Germline V gene lookup returns CDR1 ENHRY and CDR2 SYGVKD. The V gene lost 0 bases and the J gene lost 5 bases, with 4 bases spanning the gap. This CDR3 is 12 amino acids long. The CDR3 protein is CAISESFETQYF. The CDR3 bases are TGTGCCATCAGTGAGTCCTTCGAGACCCAGTACTTC.

The rearrangement joins TRBV5-1 to TRBJ1-1; 7 nucleotides match TRBD1. J gave up 5 bases and V 4 bases, and 5 bases lay outside the gene matches. The germline gives CDR1 SGHRS, CDR2 YFSETQ. This CDR3 has 13 amino acids. The CDR3 nucleotides read TGCGCCAGCAGCGGACAGGACAGAACTGAAGCTTTCTTT. Amino acid sequence: CASSGQDRTEAFF.

The table lists this clonotype with a few counts. A much larger clone sits a single nucleotide away, making a read error possible. The CDR3 sequence: CALTHRGTEACF. The DNA for the CDR3 is TGTGCCTTGACCCATAGGGGAACTGAAGCTTGCTTT. The rearrangement links TRBV30 to TRBJ1-1, with a tentative D call TRBD1 (5 bases). The CDR3 runs to 12 residues. The germline CDR1 and CDR2 sequences are GTSNPN and SVGIG (reference sequence).

This CDR3 reads CASSSRGAGTQYF. CDR3 DNA sequence: TGTGCCAGCAGTTCACGGGGTGCGGGTACGCAGTATTTT. The V and J genes are TRBV12-3 or TRBV12-4 and TRBJ2-3; tentatively, D is TRBD2 (5 bases). V gave up 4 bases and J gave up 8 bases, with 13 bases separating them. The CDR3 runs 13 residues.

This clonotype showed up many times. The chain has TRBV12-3 or TRBV12-4 and TRBJ1-1; D possibly corresponds to TRBD1 (5 bases). This CDR3 has 14 residues. V lost 6 bases and J lost 4, with 15 bases in between. The CDR3 reads CASSPGRSGTEAFF. CDR3 nucleotides: TGTGCCAGCAGCCCGGGACGGTCGGGCACTGAAGCTTTCTTT.

Ten or more counts support this clonotype. The chain couples TRBV30 to TRBJ1-2, with D possibly being TRBD1 (5 bases). V was trimmed by 5 bases and J by 6 bases, leaving 19 bases between them. CDR3 length: 14 amino acids. Germline values: CDR1 GTSNPN, CDR2 SVGIG (reference sequence). The CDR3 sequence: CAWGSEGHVHGYTF. The CDR3 bases are TGTGCCTGGGGATCGGAGGGGCATGTACATGGCTACACCTTC.

The chain carries TRBV6-4 and TRBJ1-6; D perhaps matches TRBD1 (6 bases). CDR1 is MRHNA, CDR2 SNTAGT, per germline. The CDR3 runs 14 residues. Trimming shortened V by 5 bases and J by 10 bases, and 15 bases separated the two germline ends. The CDR3 region has the DNA TGTGCCAGCAGTTTCCAGGGGACTGGCTCACCCCTCCACTTT. Protein: CASSFQGTGSPLHF.

This clonotype was detected many times. V usage is TRBV20-1 and J usage is TRBJ2-7, with D perhaps TRBD1 (6 bases). Germline CDR1 reads DFQATT; CDR2 reads SNEGSKA (reference sequence). Trimming removed 1 base at V and 2 bases at J, with 12 bases between. This CDR3 spans 14 amino acids. Here the CDR3 reads CSARVDSRTYEQYF. DNA for the CDR3: TGCAGTGCTAGAGTGGACAGCCGAACCTACGAGCAGTACTTC.

This clonotype was observed at least ten times. V is TRBV12-3 or TRBV12-4 and J is TRBJ1-6, with TRBD1 identical over 10 bases. V lost 6 bases to trimming and J lost 10 bases; unmatched junction nucleotides: 6. The CDR3 totals 14 residues. CDR3 sequence: CASRLDRGRSPLHF. The CDR3 DNA follows: TGTGCCAGCAGGCTAGACAGGGGGCGATCACCCCTCCACTTT.

CDR3 protein: CASSFPRTGILRVEQYF. DNA of the CDR3: TGTGCCAGCAGTTTTCCCCGGACAGGGATCCTACGTGTGGAGCAGTACTTC. The V and J genes are TRBV28 and TRBJ2-7; 8 nucleotides align to TRBD1. The germline V gene has CDR1 MDHEN and CDR2 SYDVKM. J lost 7 bases, V lost 3 bases, and 17 bases had no gene match. The CDR3 totals 17 residues. Looking up the rest from reference TRBV28 and TRBJ2-7 gives the full variable domain: DVKVTQSSRYLVKRTGEKVFLECVQDMDHENMFWYRQDPGLGLRLIYFSYDVKMKEKGDIPEGYSVSREKKERFSLILESASTNQTSMYLCASSFPRTGILRVEQYFGPGTRLTVT.

In this sample, this clonotype turned up many times. The chain combines TRBV12-3 or TRBV12-4 with TRBJ1-1, with 8 bases matching TRBD1. This CDR3 spans 14 amino acids. The trim removed 5 bases at V and 3 bases at J, leaving 5 bases unmatched. The DNA of the CDR3 is TGTGCCAGCAGTACAACAGGGGGGGACACTGAAGCTTTCTTT. The encoded protein is CASSTTGGDTEAFF.

This clonotype has ten or more counts. This rearrangement joins TRBV2 to TRBJ1-1; D gene ambiguous. V shed 6 bases and J shed 5 bases, with 13 bases lying between them. The CDR3 is 13 amino acids. CDR1 and CDR2 (germline): SNHLY, FYNNEI. The CDR3 is CASRSGFGTEAFF. CDR3 in DNA: TGTGCCAGCAGATCAGGCTTTGGGACTGAAGCTTTCTTT.

The chain has TRBV12-3 or TRBV12-4 and TRBJ2-7, with TRBD2 identical over 8 bases. The CDR3 spans 16 residues. V was clipped by 3 bases and J by 2 bases; unmatched bases: 9. For the CDR3, the DNA is TGTGCCAGCAGTTTGGTGGGCGGGGGGACCCCCTACGAGCAGTACTTC. Protein: CASSLVGGGTPYEQYF.

This clonotype was recorded many times. The gene calls are TRBV12-3 or TRBV12-4 and TRBJ1-1; D not resolved. The CDR3 extends over 13 amino acids. With 5 bases removed from V and 0 bases from J, the gap between germline ends came to 7 bases. In DNA, the CDR3 is TGTGCCAGCAGTATCCTAGTGAACACTGAAGCTTTCTTT. Amino acids: CASSILVNTEAFF.

This clonotype came up many times. The genes are TRBV4-1 and TRBJ2-5; 12 bases are shared with TRBD1. The germline gives CDR1 MGHRA, CDR2 YSYEKL. The CDR3 is made up of 15 amino acids. With 3 bases clipped from V and 4 bases from J, the junction kept 3 bases outside the gene matches. Here the CDR3 reads CASSQGQGAGETQYF. The DNA for the CDR3 is TGCGCCAGCAGCCAGGGACAGGGGGCGGGAGAGACCCAGTACTTC.